This TCR beta chain was profiled in a study of T-cell reconstitution after alpha-beta-depleted transplantation in children. The length of the CDR3 is 14 residues. V lost 3 bases, J lost 4 bases, and 2 bases stayed unmatched. Germline values: CDR1 SGHTA, CDR2 FQGNSA. In this sample, this clonotype turned up many times. Unique molecular identifiers were incorporated when the TCRbeta library was constructed. TCRdb used MiXCR to reprocess the PCR reads, holding one entry per CDR3 protein. The sample lists fewer than 95,000 distinct CDR3 sequences; 9.5% to 15% were seen once. This chain uses TRBV7-2 with TRBJ1-4; 7 bases align to TRBD1. The receptor was isolated from a human donor who donated a stem cell graft to a child with inherited bone marrow failure. Sequenced material: PBMCs from the stem cell graft donor, taken from the stem cell graft. The CDR3 DNA reads as TGTGCCAGCAGCTTGACAGGGCGTAATGAAAAACTGTTTTTT. Protein sequence: CASSLTGRNEKLFF.